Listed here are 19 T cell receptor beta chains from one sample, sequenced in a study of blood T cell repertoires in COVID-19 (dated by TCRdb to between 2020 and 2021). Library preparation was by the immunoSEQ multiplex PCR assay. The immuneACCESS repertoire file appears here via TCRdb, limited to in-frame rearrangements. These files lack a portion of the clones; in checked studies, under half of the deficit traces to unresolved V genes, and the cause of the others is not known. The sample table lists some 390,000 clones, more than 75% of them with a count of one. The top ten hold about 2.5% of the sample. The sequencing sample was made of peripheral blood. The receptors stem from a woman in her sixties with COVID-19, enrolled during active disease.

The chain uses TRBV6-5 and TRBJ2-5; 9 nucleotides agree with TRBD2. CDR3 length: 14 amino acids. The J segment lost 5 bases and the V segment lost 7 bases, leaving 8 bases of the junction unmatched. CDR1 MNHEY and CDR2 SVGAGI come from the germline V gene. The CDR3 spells CASNLAGAGETQYF. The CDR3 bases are TGTGCCAGCAATTTAGCGGGGGCTGGGGAGACCCAGTACTTC.

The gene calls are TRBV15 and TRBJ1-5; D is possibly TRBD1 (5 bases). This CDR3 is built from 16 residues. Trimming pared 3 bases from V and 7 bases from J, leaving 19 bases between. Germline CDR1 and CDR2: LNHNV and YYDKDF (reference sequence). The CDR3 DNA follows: TGTGCCACCAGCAGGGGGTGGGAGGGGCCAGGACAGCCCCAGCATTTT. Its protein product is CATSRGWEGPGQPQHF.

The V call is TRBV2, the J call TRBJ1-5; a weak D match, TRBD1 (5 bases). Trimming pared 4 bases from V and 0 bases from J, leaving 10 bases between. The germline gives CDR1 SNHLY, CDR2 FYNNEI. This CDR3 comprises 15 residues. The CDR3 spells CASSGFRDSNQPQHF. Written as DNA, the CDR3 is TGTGCCAGCAGTGGTTTCAGGGATAGCAATCAGCCCCAGCATTTT.

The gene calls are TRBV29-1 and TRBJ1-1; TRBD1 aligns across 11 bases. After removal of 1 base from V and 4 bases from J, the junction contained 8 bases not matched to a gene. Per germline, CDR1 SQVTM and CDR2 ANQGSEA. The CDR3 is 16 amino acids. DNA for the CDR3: TGCAGCGTTGAAGCCCGGAAGGGACAGGGGGTCACTGAAGCTTTCTTT. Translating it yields CSVEARKGQGVTEAFF.

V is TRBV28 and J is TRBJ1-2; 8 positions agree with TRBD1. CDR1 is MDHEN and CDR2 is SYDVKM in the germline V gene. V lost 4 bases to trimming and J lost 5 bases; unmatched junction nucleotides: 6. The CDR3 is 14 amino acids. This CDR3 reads CASSSMTGVYGYTF. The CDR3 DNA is TGTGCCAGCAGTTCAATGACAGGGGTGTATGGCTACACCTTC.

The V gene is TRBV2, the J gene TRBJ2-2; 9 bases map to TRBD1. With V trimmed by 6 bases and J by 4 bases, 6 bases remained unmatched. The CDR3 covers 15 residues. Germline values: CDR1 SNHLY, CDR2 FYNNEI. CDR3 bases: TGTGCCAGCAGGGTGGACAGGGGTCGCACCGGGGAGCTGTTTTTT. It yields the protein CASRVDRGRTGELFF.

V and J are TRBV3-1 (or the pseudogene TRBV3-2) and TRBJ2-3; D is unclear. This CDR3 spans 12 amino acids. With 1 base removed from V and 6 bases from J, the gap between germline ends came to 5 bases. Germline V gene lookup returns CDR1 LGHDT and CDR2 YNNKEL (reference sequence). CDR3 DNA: TGTGCCAGCAGCCAAGGGCGGGATACGCAGTATTTT. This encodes CASSQGRDTQYF.

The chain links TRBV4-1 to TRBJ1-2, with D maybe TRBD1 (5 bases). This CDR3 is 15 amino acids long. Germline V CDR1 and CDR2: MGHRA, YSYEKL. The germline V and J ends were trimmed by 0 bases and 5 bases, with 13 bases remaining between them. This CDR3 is CASSQEGQLFYGYTF. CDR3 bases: TGCGCCAGCAGCCAAGAGGGGCAGTTATTTTATGGCTACACCTTC.

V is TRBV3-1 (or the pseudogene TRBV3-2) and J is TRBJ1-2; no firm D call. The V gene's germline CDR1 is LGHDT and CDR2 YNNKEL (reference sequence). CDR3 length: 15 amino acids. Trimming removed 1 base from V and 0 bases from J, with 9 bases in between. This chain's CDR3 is CASSQVASPNYGYTF. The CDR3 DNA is TGTGCCAGCAGCCAAGTGGCCAGTCCTAACTATGGCTACACCTTC.

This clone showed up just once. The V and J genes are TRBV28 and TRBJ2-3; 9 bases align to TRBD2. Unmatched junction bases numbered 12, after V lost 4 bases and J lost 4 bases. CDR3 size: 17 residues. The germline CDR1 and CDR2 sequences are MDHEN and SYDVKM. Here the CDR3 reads CASSYQGRGGHADTQYF. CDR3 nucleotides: TGTGCCAGCAGTTACCAAGGGCGGGGGGGCCATGCAGATACGCAGTATTTT.

The CDR3 DNA reads as TGTGCCAGCGGCTACGGAGGACCCGGCAATCAGCCCCAGCATTTT. Its translation: CASGYGGPGNQPQHF. The J gene is TRBJ1-5, the V gene TRBV9; D gene unclear. With 7 bases removed from V and 2 bases from J, the gap between germline ends came to 16 bases. Germline V gene data show CDR1 as SGDLS and CDR2 as YYNGEE. The CDR3 runs to 15 residues.

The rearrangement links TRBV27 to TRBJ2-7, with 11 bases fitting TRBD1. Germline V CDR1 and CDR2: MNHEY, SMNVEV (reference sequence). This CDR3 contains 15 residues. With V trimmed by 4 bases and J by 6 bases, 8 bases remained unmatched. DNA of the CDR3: TGTGCCAGCAGTTCTACCGGACAGGGGGCTCGCGAGCAGTACTTC. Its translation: CASSSTGQGAREQYF.

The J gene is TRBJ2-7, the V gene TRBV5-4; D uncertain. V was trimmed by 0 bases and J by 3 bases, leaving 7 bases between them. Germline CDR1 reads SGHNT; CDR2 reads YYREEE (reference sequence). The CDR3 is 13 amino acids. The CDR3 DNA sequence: TGTGCCAGCAGCTTGGGCGATTACTACGAGCAGTACTTC. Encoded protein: CASSLGDYYEQYF. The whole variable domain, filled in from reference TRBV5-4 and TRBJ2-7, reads ETGVTQSPTHLIKTRGQQVTLRCSSQSGHNTVSWYQQALGQGPQFIFQYYREEENGRGNFPPRFSGLQFPNYSSELNVNALELDDSALYLCASSLGDYYEQYFGPGTRLTVT.

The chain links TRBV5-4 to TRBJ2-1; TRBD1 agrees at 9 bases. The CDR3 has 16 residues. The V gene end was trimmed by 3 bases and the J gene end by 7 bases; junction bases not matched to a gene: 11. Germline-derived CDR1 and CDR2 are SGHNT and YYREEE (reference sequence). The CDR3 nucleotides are TGTGCCAGCAGCTCACCGACAGGGGGGCGGGATAATGAGCAGTTCTTC. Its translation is CASSSPTGGRDNEQFF.

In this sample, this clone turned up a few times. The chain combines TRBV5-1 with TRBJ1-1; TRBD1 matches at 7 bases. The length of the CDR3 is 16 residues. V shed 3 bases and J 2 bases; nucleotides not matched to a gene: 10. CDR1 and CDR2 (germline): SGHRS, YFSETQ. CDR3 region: CASSYDRAYRNTEAFF. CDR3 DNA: TGCGCCAGCAGCTATGACAGGGCATATCGAAACACTGAAGCTTTCTTT.

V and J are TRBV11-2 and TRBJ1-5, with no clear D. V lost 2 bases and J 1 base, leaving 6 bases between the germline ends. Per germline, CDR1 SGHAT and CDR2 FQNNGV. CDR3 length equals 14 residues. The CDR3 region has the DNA TGTGCCAGCAGCTTACGGAGCAGCAATCAGCCCCAGCATTTT. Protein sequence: CASSLRSSNQPQHF.

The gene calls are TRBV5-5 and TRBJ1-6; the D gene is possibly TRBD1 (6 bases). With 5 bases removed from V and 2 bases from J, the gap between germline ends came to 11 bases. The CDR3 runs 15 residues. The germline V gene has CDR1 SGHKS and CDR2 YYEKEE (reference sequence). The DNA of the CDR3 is TGTGCCAGCAGTCGCGAGGGGGCCTATAATTCACCCCTCCACTTT. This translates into CASSREGAYNSPLHF.

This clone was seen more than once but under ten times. The chain's CDR3 is CASRNDGISGNTIYF. The CDR3 bases are TGTGCCAGCAGGAATGACGGGATCTCTGGAAACACCATATATTTT. This chain joins TRBV28 and TRBJ1-3, with no clear D. The CDR3 runs to 15 residues. Trimming removed 6 bases at V and 0 bases at J, with 12 bases between. Germline V CDR1 and CDR2: MDHEN, SYDVKM.

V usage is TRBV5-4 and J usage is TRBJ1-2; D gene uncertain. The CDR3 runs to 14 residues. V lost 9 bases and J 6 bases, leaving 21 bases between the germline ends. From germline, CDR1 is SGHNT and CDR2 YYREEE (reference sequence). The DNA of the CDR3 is TGTGCCACCTCCCTCAACTGGGCGCCACATGGCTACACCTTC. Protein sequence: CATSLNWAPHGYTF.